This T cell receptor (beta chain) stems from a study of T-cell reconstitution after alpha-beta-depleted transplantation in children (dated by TCRdb to the mid-2010s). Regarding the study in general: T-cell immune reconstitution after TCRalphabeta/CD19-depleted allogeneic hematopoietic cell transplantation in children was quantitatively tracked in the study by means of TCR repertoire profiling.

The germline V gene specifies SGHRS as CDR1 and YFSETQ as CDR2. The junction carries 7 bases between V and J, which are trimmed by 0 bases and 4 bases respectively. Counted from cysteine to phenylalanine, this CDR3 has 13 amino acids. CDR3 DNA only is kept here, 39 bases in frame from base 1. This clonotype was counted ten times or more. There is no known antigen for this receptor. The input lacks base qualities; no much larger clone sits a single base away. Libraries were prepared through PCR. Sequencing was carried out with an Illumina HiSeq 2500. To normalize quantification of the TCRbeta repertoire, the TCR libraries were built with molecular barcoding that relied on unique molecular identifiers. TCRdb passed the public sequencing reads through fastp at Q25 and MiXCR, retaining productive beta sequences. A single entry per CDR3 protein holds the most common genes and DNA from its merged rows. This sample comprises 360,000 or so distinct CDR3 sequences, around 20% of them detected only once. The ten largest clones represent 3.5% to 4% of the sample.

The TCR was taken from a human donor who donated a stem cell graft to a child with acute myeloid leukemia. The input for sequencing was PBMCs from the stem cell graft donor, taken from the stem cell graft. The chain uses TRBV5-1 and TRBJ2-5, with no confidently assigned D gene. The CDR3 region has the sequence CASSLVWRETQYF. In nucleotides, the sequence is TGCGCCAGCAGCTTGGTATGGCGAGAGACCCAGTACTTC. Full variable domain (CDR3 extended with the reference TRBV5-1 and TRBJ2-5 proteins): KAGVTQTPRYLIKTRGQQVTLSCSPISGHRSVSWYQQTPGQGLQFLFEYFSETQRNKGNFPGRFSGRQFSNSRSEMNVSTLELGDSALYLCASSLVWRETQYFGPGTRLLVL.